This T cell receptor (beta chain) emerged from a study of PD-1 blockade in classical Hodgkin lymphoma. Study results and limitations: Newly diagnosed patients reportedly had lower baseline TCR diversity than healthy donors. Reasons behind the repertoire differences stay unclear, perhaps disease activity or earlier therapy.

J lost 5 bases, V lost 6 bases, and 9 bases had no gene match. The CDR3 spans 15 residues. The germline gives CDR1 MDHEN, CDR2 SYDVKM. Of note for this clone: Its specificity is unknown.

Data came from immunoSEQ multiplex PCR; TCRdb stores just in-frame clones and leaves some out. The sample has some 9,000 clones; 91% are singletons. The time point: newly diagnosed, previously untreated cHL patient sample. The authors enriched CD8+ T cells from thawed PBMCs via magnetic negative selection. PBMCs from patients with newly diagnosed, untreated classical Hodgkin lymphoma served as a comparison group for the relapsed/refractory trial patients. Sequencing used CD8+ T cells from blood. This receptor was taken from a human donor with classical Hodgkin lymphoma. The rearrangement uses TRBV28 and TRBJ1-4; 7 positions match TRBD1. CDR3 coding DNA: TGTGCCAGCAGCAATTGGGACAGACTAAATGAAAAACTGTTTTTT. Translated: CASSNWDRLNEKLFF.